This T cell receptor (beta chain) was captured by sequencing in a study of shared clonotypes between healthy human individuals. Germline V lookup: CDR1 GTSNPN, CDR2 SVGIG (reference sequence). The CDR3 loop spans 13 amino acids. V was cut by 2 bases and J by 6 bases, with 10 bases left in between. TCRdb's table, derived via immunoSEQ multiplex PCR, lists solely in-frame clones and lacks some. The data hold about 2.2 million clones, with 93% observed a single time. Cells designated naive CD8 were CD45RO-negative and were positively selected for CCR7, with terminally differentiated effector memory CD45RA+ cells excluded.

Source material: naive CD8+ T cells from PBMCs. The genes are TRBV30 and TRBJ2-2, with no clear D. The source is a young man in good health. Some clones in this sample may be carry-over from other donors' samples. CDR3 protein: CAWSHDFPGELFF. CDR3 in DNA: TGTGCCTGGAGTCACGATTTCCCCGGGGAGCTGTTTTTT.